This T cell receptor beta chain is drawn from a study of CD8+ T cells in alopecia areata (dated by TCRdb to 2016 to 2018). Turning to the overall study: The treated patients took part in an open-label pilot trial in which moderate-to-severe alopecia areata was treated with oral tofacitinib at 5 to 10 mg twice daily. Patients received tofacitinib for 6 to 18 months and were then followed off drug for 6 months to check for delayed response and recurrence. Disease severity in treated patients was measured with the SALT score, which quantifies the percentage of affected scalp surface area. To study T cell clonal expansion in alopecia areata, the researchers applied high-throughput TCRbeta sequencing to both the C3H/HeJ mouse model and human patients. Human TCRbeta sequencing covered scalp tissue and sorted CD4+ and CD8+ peripheral blood T cells from patchy and totalis/universalis alopecia areata patients and healthy controls. Patients on tofacitinib were biopsied at baseline and after 4 and 24 weeks of treatment, and several of the patients also had a later scalp biopsy. Scalp clonality was compared among normal scalp (n=4), patchy alopecia areata scalp (n=8), and alopecia totalis/universalis scalp (n=8). RNA was extracted with the PAXgene miRNA kit for fixed scalp, the miRNeasy kit for PBMCs, and the RNeasy kit for mouse skin. TCRbeta CDR3 regions were amplified by immunoSEQ multiplex PCR with 35 Vbeta forward and 13 Jbeta reverse primers.

With respect to this clone: The specificity of this receptor is unknown. Base qualities are not recorded, but no much larger clone differs from it by a single base.

Library construction relied on the immunoSEQ multiplex PCR assay. RNA was extracted from all samples and reverse transcribed into cDNA, which served as template for TCR sequencing. SuperScript III was used to make first-strand cDNA, primed with a 2:1 mix of oligo-dT and random hexamers. Amplification bias was assessed with a synthetic immune receptor repertoire, and residual bias was removed computationally. Regarding the original processing steps: Raw reads were preprocessed to remove errors, and CDR3 was defined by IMGT conventions from the conserved cysteine to phenylalanine. Clonality was calculated as 1 minus Shannon entropy normalized by log2 of the number of productive unique TCRs. Whether scalp clones were CD4 or CD8 was inferred by matching scalp TCRbeta sequences against CD4 and CD8 repertoires sorted from blood. TCRdb carries this immuneACCESS record with in-frame sequences only. Its versions omit some clonotypes, under half of them owing to an unresolved V gene in the studies checked, with the rest unexplained. V and J calls and clone size follow that table, whereas D and trimming were derived from the DNA. A total of about 260,000 clones appear in this sample, 60% of them only once. The top ten clonotypes cover 0.93% of the sample.

The research as a whole found: The treated cohort was small, with a single nonresponder, so links between baseline CD8+ expansion and response need larger studies. Scalp clonality and the number of expanded CD8+ clones among the top 100 scalp clones were significantly decreased by tofacitinib. Shared TCR sequences between patients were less evident than in mice, which may be partly attributable to HLA diversity in the patient population. Many expanded lesional clones were found to persist in scalp and blood during tofacitinib treatment, and relapse after treatment cessation may be partly explained by this persistence. Unlike mouse skin, where gammadelta T cells dominate, normal human skin contains resident alphabeta T cells that get sequenced too, which complicates analysis of the scalp TCR repertoire. Higher clonality and more expanded CD8+ clones were observed in lesional scalp than in normal scalp, particularly in alopecia totalis/universalis, a finding suggestive of antigenic drive.

Sample treatment or condition, as interpreted from the label and publication: oral pan-JAK inhibitor, 5-10 mg twice daily. Lesional scalp punch biopsies and peripheral blood were collected from alopecia areata patients. After PBMCs were isolated by density centrifugation and stained for CD3, CD4 and CD8, a FACSAria was used to sort CD4+ and CD8+ T cells. For CDR1 and CDR2, the germline V gene (reference sequence) lists SEHNR and FQNEAQ. Inclusive of the bounding cysteine and phenylalanine, the CDR3 is 13 residues long. This entry keeps only the CDR3 DNA: 39 bases, framed from base 1. From V the trimming removes 6 bases and from J it removes 5 bases, while the gene matches leave 4 bases of the junction unaccounted for.

Here the chain combines TRBV7-9 and TRBJ1-5; 7 central nucleotides agree with TRBD1. The receptor's source is a human donor with alopecia areata. Material: CD4+ T cells sorted from blood, obtained around week 54, from a patient treated with tofacitinib. The DNA sequence is TGTGCCAGCAGTTCGACAGGGTATCAGCCCCAGCATTTT. Translation gives CASSSTGYQPQHF.